Presented here are 12 T cell receptor beta chains from one specimen sequenced in a study of cytomegalovirus exposure and HLA in healthy donors. 13 Jbeta primers and 60 Vbeta primers were used for the PCR. The protocol was immunoSEQ multiplex PCR, while the TCRdb copy is restricted to in-frame clones and leaves out a portion. This sample has about 150,000 clones; approximately 73% occur once, and the top ten carry about 1.5%. The specimen was PBMCs. The receptors stem from a woman under 30 in good health and CMV-seronegative.

J is TRBJ2-7 and V is TRBV6-5; TRBD2 might be the D (6 bases). Germline V CDR1 and CDR2: MNHEY, SVGAGI. CDR3 size: 14 residues. The V gene lost 6 bases and the J gene lost 6 bases, with 18 bases spanning the gap. The DNA for the CDR3 is TGTGCCAGCAGCCCCGGGGCGGGGATCGGCGAGCAGTACGTC. Its translation is CASSPGAGIGEQYV.

This chain joins TRBV7-3 and TRBJ2-2, with 8 bases aligning to TRBD2. V dropped 5 bases and J dropped 1; count of bases not matched to a gene: 6. The CDR3 is 16 residues long. The germline V gene has CDR1 SGHTA and CDR2 FQGTGA. CDR3 sequence (DNA): TGTGCCAGCAGCCCCCAGGGACTAGTGAACACCGGGGAGCTGTTTTTT. Amino acids: CASSPQGLVNTGELFF.

The rearrangement joins TRBV29-1 to TRBJ2-3, with TRBD1 identical over 10 bases. CDR1 and CDR2 from the germline V gene are SQVTM and ANQGSEA. The ends lost 7 bases at V and 6 bases at J; junction bases unmatched: 10. This CDR3 spans 14 amino acids. CDR3 loop: CSDAKGTGDDTQYF. The CDR3 bases are TGCAGCGACGCGAAGGGGACAGGGGATGATACGCAGTATTTT.

The V gene is TRBV11-3, the J gene TRBJ2-2; no firm D call. Germline values: CDR1 SGHNT, CDR2 YENEEA. The CDR3 is 15 residues long. V lost 5 bases to trimming and J lost 2 bases, with 12 bases between them. The CDR3 spells CASSPRTRNTGELFF. DNA of the CDR3: TGTGCCAGCAGCCCTCGTACCAGAAACACCGGGGAGCTGTTTTTT. Filled out from reference TRBV11-3 and TRBJ2-2, the complete variable domain reads EAGVVQSPRYKIIEKKQPVAFWCNPISGHNTLYWYLQNLGQGPELLIRYENEEAVDDSQLPKDRFSAERLKGVDSTLKIQPAELGDSAVYLCASSPRTRNTGELFFGEGSRLTVL.

This chain connects TRBV28 to TRBJ1-5, with D maybe TRBD1 (5 bases). Germline loops: CDR1 MDHEN, CDR2 SYDVKM. The CDR3 is 20 amino acids. Trimming pared 2 bases from V and 0 bases from J, leaving 23 bases between. The CDR3 DNA follows: TGTGCCAGCAGTTTAGGTGGGTTGGGGCACTATTATTATAGCAATCAGCCCCAGCATTTT. It is translated as CASSLGGLGHYYYSNQPQHF.

This sequence joins TRBV27 and TRBJ2-3; D is unclear. V lost 5 bases and J 2 bases, leaving 8 bases between the germline ends. CDR1 is MNHEY and CDR2 is SMNVEV in the germline V gene (reference sequence). CDR3 length: 13 residues. CDR3 residues: CASSPYYTDTQYF. Written as DNA, the CDR3 is TGTGCCAGCAGTCCCTACTACACAGATACGCAGTATTTT.

This chain uses TRBV18 with TRBJ1-3, with a weak D call TRBD1 (5 bases). With 3 bases removed from V and 0 bases from J, the gap between germline ends came to 12 bases. Germline lookup yields CDR1 KGHSH and CDR2 LQKENI. The CDR3 runs to 16 residues. The CDR3 reads CASSPTDSYSGNTIYF. CDR3 nucleotide sequence: TGTGCCAGCTCACCCACTGACAGCTACTCTGGAAACACCATATATTTT. Full variable domain (outside the CDR3, taken from reference TRBV18 and TRBJ1-3): NAGVMQNPRHLVRRRGQEARLRCSPMKGHSHVYWYRQLPEEGLKFMVYLQKENIIDESGMPKERFSAEFPKEGPSILRIQQVVRGDSAAYFCASSPTDSYSGNTIYFGEGSWLTVV.

J is TRBJ1-6 and V is TRBV28; 7 bases are a match to TRBD1. In germline, CDR1 is MDHEN, CDR2 SYDVKM. This CDR3 contains 15 residues. V shed 4 bases, J shed 8 bases, and the junction held 8 bases outside the gene matches. CDR3 residues: CASSYLDRIYSPLHF. The CDR3 DNA reads as TGTGCCAGCAGTTACCTGGACAGGATTTATTCACCCCTCCACTTT.

This sequence joins TRBV15 and TRBJ2-1; 8 nucleotides agree with TRBD1. V was clipped by 0 bases and J by 8 bases; unmatched bases: 21. The CDR3 runs 20 residues. The V gene's germline CDR1 is LNHNV and CDR2 YYDKDF (reference sequence). CDR3 protein: CATSRDPAGGVWVLIDEQFF. The CDR3 coding sequence is TGTGCCACCAGCAGAGATCCGGCAGGGGGCGTATGGGTTTTGATCGATGAGCAGTTCTTC.

The rearrangement links TRBV5-4 to TRBJ1-1, with 7 bases fitting TRBD1. Germline trimming cut 0 bases from V and 4 bases from J; bases unmatched to any gene: 3. In germline, CDR1 is SGHNT, CDR2 YYREEE (reference sequence). The CDR3 extends over 14 amino acids. The CDR3 DNA is TGTGCCAGCAGCTTGGGGACAGGCATCACTGAAGCTTTCTTT. Its protein product is CASSLGTGITEAFF.

The chain has TRBV6-5 and TRBJ1-2, with D possibly TRBD1 on 6 matching bases. V lost 5 bases, J lost 5 bases, and 15 bases lay in between. The CDR3 sequence is 14 residues long. The germline V gene has CDR1 MNHEY and CDR2 SVGAGI. In nucleotides, the CDR3 is TGTGCCAGCAGTGACGGGGCAGGGGTGTATGGCTACACCTTC. It translates to CASSDGAGVYGYTF.

This rearrangement joins TRBV28 to TRBJ1-1; D might be TRBD1 (6 bases). The germline V and J ends were trimmed by 5 bases and 1 base, with 14 bases remaining between them. CDR1 is MDHEN, CDR2 SYDVKM, per germline. The CDR3 is 15 residues long. CDR3 loop: CASSPGGGGNTEAFF. The CDR3 bases are TGTGCCAGCAGTCCGGGGGGAGGGGGGAACACTGAAGCTTTCTTT.